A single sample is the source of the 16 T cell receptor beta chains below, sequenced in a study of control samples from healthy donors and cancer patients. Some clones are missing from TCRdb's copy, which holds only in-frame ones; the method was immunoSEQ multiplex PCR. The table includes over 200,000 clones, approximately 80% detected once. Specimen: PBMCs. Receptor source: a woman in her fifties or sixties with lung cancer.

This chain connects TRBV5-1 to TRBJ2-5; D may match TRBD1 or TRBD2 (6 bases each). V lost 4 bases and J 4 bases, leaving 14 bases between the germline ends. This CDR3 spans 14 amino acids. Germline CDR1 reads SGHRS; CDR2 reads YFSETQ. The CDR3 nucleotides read TGCGCCAGCAGCCCGGGGGCAGGGAGAGAGACCCAGTACTTC. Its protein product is CASSPGAGRETQYF.

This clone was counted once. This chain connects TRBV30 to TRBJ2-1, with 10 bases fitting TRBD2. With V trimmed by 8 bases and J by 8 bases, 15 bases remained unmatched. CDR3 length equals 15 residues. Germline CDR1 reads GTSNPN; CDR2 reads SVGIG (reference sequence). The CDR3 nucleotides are TGTGCCGGCCGAGTTTGGACTAGCGGAGGGGATGAGCAGTTCTTC. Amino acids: CAGRVWTSGGDEQFF.

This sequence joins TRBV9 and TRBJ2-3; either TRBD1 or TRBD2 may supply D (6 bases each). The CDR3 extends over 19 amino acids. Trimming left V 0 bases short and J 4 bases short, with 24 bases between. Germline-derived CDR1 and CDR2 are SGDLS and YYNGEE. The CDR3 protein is CASSVAVGGRSGSPDTQYF. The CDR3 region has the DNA TGTGCCAGCAGCGTAGCTGTGGGGGGCAGGTCCGGATCCCCAGATACGCAGTATTTT.

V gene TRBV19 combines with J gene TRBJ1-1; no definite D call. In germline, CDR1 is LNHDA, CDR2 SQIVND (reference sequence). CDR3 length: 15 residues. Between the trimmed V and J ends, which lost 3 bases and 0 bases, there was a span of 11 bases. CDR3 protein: CASSIATGMNTEAFF. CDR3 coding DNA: TGTGCCAGTAGTATTGCCACTGGCATGAACACTGAAGCTTTCTTT.

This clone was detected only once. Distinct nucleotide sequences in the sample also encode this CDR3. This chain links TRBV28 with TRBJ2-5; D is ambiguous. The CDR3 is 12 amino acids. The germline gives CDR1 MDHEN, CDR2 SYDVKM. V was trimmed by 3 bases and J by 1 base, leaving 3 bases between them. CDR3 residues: CASSLGQETQYF. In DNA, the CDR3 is TGTGCCAGCAGTTTGGGCCAAGAGACCCAGTACTTC.

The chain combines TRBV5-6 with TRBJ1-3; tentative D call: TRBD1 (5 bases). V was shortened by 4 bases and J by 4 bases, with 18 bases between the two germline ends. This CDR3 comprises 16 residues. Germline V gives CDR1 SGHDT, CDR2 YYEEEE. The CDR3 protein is CASSHAVIGVGNTIYF. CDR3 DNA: TGTGCCAGCAGCCACGCCGTTATAGGGGTGGGAAACACCATATATTTT.

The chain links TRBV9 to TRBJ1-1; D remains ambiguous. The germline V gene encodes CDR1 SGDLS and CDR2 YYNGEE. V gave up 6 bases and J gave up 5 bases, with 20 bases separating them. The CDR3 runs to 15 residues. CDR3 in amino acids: CASTPLGQAHTEAFF. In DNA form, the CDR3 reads TGTGCCAGCACCCCCCTCGGGCAGGCGCATACTGAAGCTTTCTTT.

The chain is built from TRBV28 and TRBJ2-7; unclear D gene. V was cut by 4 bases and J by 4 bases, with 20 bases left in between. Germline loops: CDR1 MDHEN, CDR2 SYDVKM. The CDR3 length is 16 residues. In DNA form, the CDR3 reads TGTGCCAGCAGTTCCACGGCAACCCCTCCCCTATACGAGCAGTACTTC. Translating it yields CASSSTATPPLYEQYF.

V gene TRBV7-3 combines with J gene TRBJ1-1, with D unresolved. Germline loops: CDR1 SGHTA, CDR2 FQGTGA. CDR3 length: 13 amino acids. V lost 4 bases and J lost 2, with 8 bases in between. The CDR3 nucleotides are TGTGCCAGCAGCTCCGGGATTAACACTGAAGCTTTCTTT. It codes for CASSSGINTEAFF.

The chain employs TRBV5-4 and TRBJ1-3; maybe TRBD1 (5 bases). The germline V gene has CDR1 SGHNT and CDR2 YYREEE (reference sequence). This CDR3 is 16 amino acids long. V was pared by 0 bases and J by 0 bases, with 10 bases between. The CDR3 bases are TGTGCCAGCAGCTTGGGGGGGTTCTACTCTGGAAACACCATATATTTT. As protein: CASSLGGFYSGNTIYF.

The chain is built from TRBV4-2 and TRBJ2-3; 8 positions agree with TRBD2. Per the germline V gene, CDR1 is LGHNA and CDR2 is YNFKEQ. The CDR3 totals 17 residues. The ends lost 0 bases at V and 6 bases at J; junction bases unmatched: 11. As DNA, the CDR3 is TGTGCCAGCAGCCAAGATCGGGGGGGGCCTCGGCCGGATACGCAGTATTTT. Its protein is CASSQDRGGPRPDTQYF.

The CDR3 region has the DNA TGTGCCAGTAGTTCCCTCTCTGGGGCCAACGTCCTGACTTTC. This translates into CASSSLSGANVLTF. The chain carries TRBV19 and TRBJ2-6; D is uncertain. CDR3 length equals 14 residues. Germline lookup yields CDR1 LNHDA and CDR2 SQIVND (reference sequence). The germline V and J ends were trimmed by 5 bases and 0 bases, with 5 bases remaining between them.

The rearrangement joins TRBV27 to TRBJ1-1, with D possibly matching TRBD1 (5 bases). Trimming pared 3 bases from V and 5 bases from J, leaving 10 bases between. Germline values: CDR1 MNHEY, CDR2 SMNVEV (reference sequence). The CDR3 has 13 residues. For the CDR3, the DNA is TGTGCCAGCAGTTTGGGGGGTTGGACTGAAGCTTTCTTT. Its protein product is CASSLGGWTEAFF.

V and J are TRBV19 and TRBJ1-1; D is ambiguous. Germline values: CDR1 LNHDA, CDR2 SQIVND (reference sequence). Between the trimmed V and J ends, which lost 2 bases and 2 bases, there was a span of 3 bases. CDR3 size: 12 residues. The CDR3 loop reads CASSIKNTEAFF. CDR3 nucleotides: TGTGCCAGTAGTATAAAAAACACTGAAGCTTTCTTT.

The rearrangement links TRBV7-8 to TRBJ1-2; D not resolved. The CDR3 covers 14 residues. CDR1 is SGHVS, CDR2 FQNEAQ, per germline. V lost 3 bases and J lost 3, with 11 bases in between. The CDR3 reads CASSLVKGHYGYTF. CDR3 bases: TGTGCCAGCAGCTTGGTTAAGGGCCACTATGGCTACACCTTC.

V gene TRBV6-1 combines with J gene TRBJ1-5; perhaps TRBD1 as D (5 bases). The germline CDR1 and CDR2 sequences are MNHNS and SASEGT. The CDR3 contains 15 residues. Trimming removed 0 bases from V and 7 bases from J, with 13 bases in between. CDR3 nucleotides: TGTGCCAGCAGTGAAGCGGGCTGGAACAGGCAGCCCCAGCATTTT. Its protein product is CASSEAGWNRQPQHF.